The TCR beta chain described here comes from a study of radiation and T cells in renal cell carcinoma. Study-wide findings and caveats: From baseline, blood top tumor clonotypes peaked at 2 weeks post-radiation.

As for time point: baseline pretreatment blood. Treatment: 15 Gy SBRT to primary tumor, nephrectomy 4 weeks later. Radiation-treated patients gave blood at baseline, week 2 and week 4. This renal cell carcinoma was of the clear cell type. Trimming cost V 1 base and J 4 bases; bases outside gene matches: 3. CDR3 length equals 15 residues. TCRdb's copy holds only in-frame clones and misses some; the assay was immunoSEQ multiplex PCR. The sample comprises 150,000 or so clones, roughly 90% of which are singletons, and about 4.3% rests with the top ten. Of note for this clone: Its antigen is currently unknown.

This receptor was obtained from a woman in her seventies with renal cell carcinoma. The sequences come from blood, collected from a patient whose treatment included radiotherapy and nephrectomy. V and J are TRBV5-3 and TRBJ2-5; 11 bases map to TRBD2. TRBV5-3 is noted as an ORF with a role that remains uncertain. CDR3 coding DNA: TGTGCCAGAAGCTTGTCGGGACTAGCGGCAGAGACCCAGTACTTC. Its translation is CARSLSGLAAETQYF.